These 4 T cell receptor beta chains share one sample of origin, sequenced in a study of CD4 T cells in lung cancer (dated by TCRdb to between 2018 and 2021). Antigen specificity for these receptors is unknown. PBMCs were stimulated for about 12 days with mutant 27-mer peptides plus IL21, IL7, IL15 and IL2 and were then restimulated with peptide-pulsed autologous B cells. After restimulation with peptide-pulsed B cells, live IFNgamma-secreting T cells were sorted on a FACS Aria2 by cytokine capture. Sorted cells were expanded at limiting dilution, around 3 or 10 cells per well, with irradiated allogeneic PBMCs, phytohemagglutinin and IL2 for about 13 to 23 days. To prepare the library, the immunoSEQ multiplex PCR assay was applied. Here the immuneACCESS table is served through TCRdb, limited to in-frame sequences with V and J called. Missing clones are a known gap in these copies; in checked studies unresolved V genes cover under half, and the rest lacks a known reason. The sample table lists 290 or so clones, approximately 91% of them with a count of one. Around 87% of the sample is taken by the ten largest.

The sample was a CD4+ T cell line or clone grown in culture. Receptors were obtained from an older woman with non-small cell lung cancer. Some clones in this sample may be carry-over from other donors' samples.

V gene TRBV4-2 combines with J gene TRBJ2-7; D remains unclear. Trimming took off 0 bases at V and 5 bases at J, with 11 bases between the two ends. The CDR3 extends over 14 amino acids. Germline V gene data show CDR1 as LGHNA and CDR2 as YNFKEQ. The CDR3 nucleotides are TGTGCCAGCAGCCAAGACACACGGACCCACGAGCAGTACTTC. It encodes CASSQDTRTHEQYF.

This chain links TRBV29-1 with TRBJ2-7; possibly TRBD1 or TRBD2 for D (5 bases each). Germline V lookup: CDR1 SQVTM, CDR2 ANQGSEA. The germline V and J ends were trimmed by 6 bases and 2 bases, with 17 bases remaining between them. This CDR3 is built from 14 residues. The CDR3, as DNA: TGCAGCGTATTTTACGGGACGTCTACCTACGAGCAGTACTTC. The encoded protein is CSVFYGTSTYEQYF.

The rearrangement uses TRBV7-6 and TRBJ2-3, with 15 bases matching TRBD2. Germline V CDR1 and CDR2: SGHVS, FNYEAQ. The CDR3 spans 16 residues. The ends lost 3 bases at V and 3 bases at J; junction bases unmatched: 1. CDR3 region: CASSLGLAGGTDTQYF. The DNA for the CDR3 is TGTGCCAGCAGCTTGGGACTAGCGGGGGGTACAGATACGCAGTATTTT.

The rearrangement uses TRBV14 and TRBJ2-7; TRBD2 matches 8 bases. V dropped 3 bases and J dropped 0; count of bases not matched to a gene: 13. The germline CDR1 and CDR2 sequences are SGHDN and FVKESK. CDR3 length equals 18 residues. CDR3 region: CASSQARSRGRSSYEQYF. CDR3 DNA sequence: TGTGCCAGCAGCCAGGCCCGGTCCCGCGGGAGGAGCTCCTACGAGCAGTACTTC.